This is a list of T cell receptor beta chains from one sample in a study of blood T cells in healthy people across ages. TCRdb processed the 5' RACE reads anew with MiXCR; each CDR3 protein has one entry. The data show some 710,000 distinct CDR3 sequences, about 20% seen once. The sample comprised blood. The source is a man between 65 and 85 years old in good health. CDR3s include the opening cysteine and the closing phenylalanine or tryptophan. D genes are given only for firm matches. Only some rows state a clone size, as once, few, many or a class for expanded clones.

TRBJ1-4 NA TRBV11-2 TRBD1 CASSFSGTGVTNEKLFF TGTGCCAGCAGCTTCAGTGGGACAGGGGTAACTAATGAAAAACTGTTTTTT
TRBJ2-3 NA TRBV2 NA CASSENGGTDTQYF TGTGCCAGCAGTGAAAATGGCGGCACAGATACGCAGTATTTT
TRBJ1-5 NA TRBV12-3/TRBV12-4 NA CATQGRGHQPQHF TGTGCCACCCAAGGGCGGGGGCATCAGCCCCAGCATTTT
TRBJ1-1 few TRBV29-1 TRBD1 CSAVTGRDTEAFF TGCAGCGCTGTGACAGGGAGGGATACTGAAGCTTTCTTT
TRBJ2-3 NA TRBV5-5 TRBD2 CASSPGWGLGSPADTQYF TGTGCCAGCAGCCCCGGGTGGGGACTAGGTTCCCCGGCAGATACGCAGTATTTT
TRBJ2-1 NA TRBV12-3/TRBV12-4 NA CASSLSHAQFF TGTGCCAGCAGTTTAAGTCATGCGCAGTTCTTC
TRBJ1-5 many TRBV10-3 NA CAISETADSNQPQHF TGTGCCATCAGTGAGACAGCGGATAGCAATCAGCCCCAGCATTTT
TRBJ1-1 few TRBV6-5 TRBD1 CASSYGFGTGGTEAFF TGTGCCAGCAGTTACGGTTTTGGGACAGGGGGCACTGAAGCTTTCTTT
TRBJ2-3 NA TRBV6-6 TRBD2 CASSSQGLAGFTDTQYF TGTGCCAGCAGTTCCCAGGGACTAGCGGGTTTCACGGATACGCAGTATTTT
TRBJ2-3 NA TRBV7-2 TRBD2 CASSLAGLAGRTDTQYF TGTGCCAGCAGCTTAGCGGGACTAGCGGGACGTACAGATACGCAGTATTTT
TRBJ2-3 NA TRBV20-1 NA CSAGPQVDTQYF TGCAGCGCCGGGCCTCAGGTCGATACGCAGTATTTT
TRBJ2-7 NA TRBV14 TRBD1 CASSQRQGTSYEQYF TGTGCCAGCAGCCAAAGACAGGGTACTTCCTACGAGCAGTACTTC
TRBJ2-1 NA TRBV18 NA CASSPPQGWYNEQFF TGTGCCAGCTCACCACCACAGGGTTGGTACAATGAGCAGTTCTTC
TRBJ1-1 NA TRBV6-6 NA CASKHITVAVTEAFF TGTGCCAGCAAACATATTACCGTGGCGGTCACTGAAGCTTTCTTT
TRBJ1-1 NA TRBV19 TRBD1 CASQRTGARGAFF TGTGCCAGTCAACGAACAGGGGCACGGGGAGCTTTCTTT
TRBJ2-5 NA TRBV20-1 TRBD1 CSASDPRGRGETQYF TGCAGTGCTAGTGATCCCAGGGGGCGGGGTGAGACCCAGTACTTC
TRBJ2-1 NA TRBV3-1 TRBD2 CASSQGWTSGNYNEQFF TGTGCCAGCAGCCAAGGTTGGACTAGCGGGAATTACAATGAGCAGTTCTTC
TRBJ2-1 few TRBV28 NA CASSLSGGGLPYNEQFF TGTGCCAGCAGTTTAAGTGGAGGGGGTTTACCCTACAATGAGCAGTTCTTC
TRBJ2-5 NA TRBV4-1 TRBD1 CASSSRDSFQETQYF TGCGCCAGCAGCTCCCGGGACAGCTTCCAAGAGACCCAGTACTTC
TRBJ2-5 NA TRBV18 TRBD2 CASSPPRTSGGYETQYF TGTGCCAGCTCACCACCGAGGACTAGCGGGGGGTATGAGACCCAGTACTTC
TRBJ1-2 NA TRBV7-9 NA CASSLRGSARGYGYTF TGTGCCAGCAGCTTGAGGGGGTCCGCGAGAGGCTATGGCTACACCTTC
TRBJ1-1 NA TRBV7-2 TRBD1 CASRPPGGQGYTEAFF TGTGCCAGCAGACCACCCGGGGGACAGGGCTACACTGAAGCTTTCTTT
TRBJ2-1 few TRBV2 NA CASSPEYNTYNEQFF TGTGCCAGCAGCCCCGAGTATAATACCTACAATGAGCAGTTCTTC
TRBJ2-7 few TRBV29-1 NA CSVDSAGWGEQYF TGCAGCGTTGACTCGGCAGGATGGGGTGAGCAGTACTTC
TRBJ2-3 many TRBV29-1 NA CSVEVAGTDTQYF TGCAGCGTTGAAGTCGCAGGCACAGATACGCAGTATTTT
TRBJ1-5 few TRBV7-2 NA CASSLADRNNQPQHF TGTGCCAGCAGCTTAGCAGACAGAAACAATCAGCCCCAGCATTTT
TRBJ2-7 few TRBV7-2 NA CASRPRDGSSYEQYF TGTGCCAGCAGGCCCCGGGACGGCAGCTCCTACGAGCAGTACTTC
TRBJ2-3 NA TRBV5-1 NA CASSLQGELHTDTQYF TGCGCCAGCAGTCTACAGGGTGAACTGCACACAGATACGCAGTATTTT
TRBJ2-5 once TRBV24-1 NA CATSESSSRFQETQYF TGTGCCACCAGTGAAAGTAGTAGCAGATTCCAAGAGACCCAGTACTTC
TRBJ2-5 NA TRBV10-3 NA CAISGFEETQYF TGTGCCATCAGTGGATTCGAAGAGACCCAGTACTTC